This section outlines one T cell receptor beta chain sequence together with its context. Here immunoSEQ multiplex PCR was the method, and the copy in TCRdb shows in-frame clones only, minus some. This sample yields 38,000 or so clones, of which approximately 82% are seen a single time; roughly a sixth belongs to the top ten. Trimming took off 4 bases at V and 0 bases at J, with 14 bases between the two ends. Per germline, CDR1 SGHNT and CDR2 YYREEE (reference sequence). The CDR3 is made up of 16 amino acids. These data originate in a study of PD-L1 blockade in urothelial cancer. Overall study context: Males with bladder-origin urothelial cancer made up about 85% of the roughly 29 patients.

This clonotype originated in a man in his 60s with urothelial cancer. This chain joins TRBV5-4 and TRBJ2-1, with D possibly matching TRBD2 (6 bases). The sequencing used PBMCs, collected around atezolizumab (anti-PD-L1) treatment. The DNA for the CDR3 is TGTGCCAGCAGCCCCGGGACTCATAGCTCCTACAATGAGCAGTTCTTC. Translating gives CASSPGTHSSYNEQFF.